This T cell receptor beta chain was retrieved from a study of Ad26.COV2.S vaccination and SARS-CoV-2 variants. Across the study: Participant was drawn from the COV1001 Ad26.COV2.S trial arm. In the study, Ad26.COV2.S was injected intramuscularly once, or twice 56 days apart.

Method: immunoSEQ multiplex PCR; TCRdb's copy keeps in-frame clones and lacks some. The table includes hundreds of thousands of clones, 75% to 90% detected once. As to this clone: No antigen is known for it.

The study, taken as a whole, reports: Placebo recipients had lower spike-specific TCR breadth than vaccine recipients. Vaccinated and placebo-treated recipients had similar non-spike TCR breadth.

The CDR3 is made up of 14 amino acids. Trimming took 4 bases from V and 4 from J, leaving 12 bases between them. Germline CDR1 reads SGDLS; CDR2 reads YYNGEE. Treatment in this sample: about 20 received Ad26.COV2.S at low or high dose, single or two shots; several received placebo; per-sample allocation not given. Sample collection was performed on day 63 after the first vaccine or placebo injection. The chain uses TRBV9 and TRBJ2-1; maybe TRBD1 (5 bases). The receptor's source is a person between 18 and 65 years old who received the Ad26.COV2.S COVID-19 vaccine or a placebo. The sequences come from peripheral blood, collected in a trial of Ad26.COV2.S vaccine versus placebo. As DNA, the CDR3 is TGTGCCAGCAGCCCAACCGACAGTTACAATGAGCAGTTCTTC. This sequence encodes CASSPTDSYNEQFF.